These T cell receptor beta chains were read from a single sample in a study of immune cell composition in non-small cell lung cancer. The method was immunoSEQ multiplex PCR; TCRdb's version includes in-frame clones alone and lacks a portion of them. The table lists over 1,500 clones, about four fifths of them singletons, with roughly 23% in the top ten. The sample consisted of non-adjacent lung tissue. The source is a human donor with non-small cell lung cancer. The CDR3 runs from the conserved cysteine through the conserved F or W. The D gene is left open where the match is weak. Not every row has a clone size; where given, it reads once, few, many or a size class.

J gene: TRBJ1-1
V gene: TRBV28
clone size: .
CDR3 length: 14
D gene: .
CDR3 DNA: TGTGCCAGCAGTCCCCTGAGAGGGAGAACTGAAGCTTTCTTT
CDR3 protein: CASSPLRGRTEAFF

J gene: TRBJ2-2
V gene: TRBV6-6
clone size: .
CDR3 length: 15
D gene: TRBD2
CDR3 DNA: TGTGCCAGCTACGCTCCGGGACTAGCGGGCGGGGAGCTGTTTTTT
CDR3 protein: CASYAPGLAGGELFF

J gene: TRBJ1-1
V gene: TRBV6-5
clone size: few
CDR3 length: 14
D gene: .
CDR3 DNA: TGTGCCAGCAGTCCAGGGGCGACAGGCACTGAAGCTTTCTTT
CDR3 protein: CASSPGATGTEAFF

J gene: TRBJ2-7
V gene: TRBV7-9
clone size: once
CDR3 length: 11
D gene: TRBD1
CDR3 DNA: TGTGCCAGCAGCCCAGGACAGGTGCTGTACTTC
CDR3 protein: CASSPGQVLYF

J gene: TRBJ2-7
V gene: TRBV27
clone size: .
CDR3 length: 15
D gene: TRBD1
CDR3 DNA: TGTGCCAGCAGGCCACAGGGGCATTCCCTCTACGAGCAGTACTTC
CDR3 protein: CASRPQGHSLYEQYF

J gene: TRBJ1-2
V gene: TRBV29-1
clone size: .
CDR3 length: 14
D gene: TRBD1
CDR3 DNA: TGCAGCGTTGAAGATAGGCAGGGACAGGATGGCTACACCTTC
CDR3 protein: CSVEDRQGQDGYTF

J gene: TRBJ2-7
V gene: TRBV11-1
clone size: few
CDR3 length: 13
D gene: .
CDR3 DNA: TGTGCCAGCAGCTTAGCGGACACCTACGAGCAGTACTTC
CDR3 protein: CASSLADTYEQYF

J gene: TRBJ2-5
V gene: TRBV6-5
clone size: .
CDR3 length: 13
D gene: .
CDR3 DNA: TGTGCCAGCAGATCTCTCGGCCAAGAGACCCAGTACTTC
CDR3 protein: CASRSLGQETQYF

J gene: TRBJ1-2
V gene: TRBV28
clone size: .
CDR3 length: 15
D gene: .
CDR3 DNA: TGTGCCAGCAGTTTACCGGGACACCCTAACTATGGCTACACCTTC
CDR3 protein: CASSLPGHPNYGYTF

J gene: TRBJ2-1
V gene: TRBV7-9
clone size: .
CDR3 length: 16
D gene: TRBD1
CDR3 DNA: TGTGCCAGCAGCAACCCTCGGGACAGGGCATACGATGAGCAGTTCTTC
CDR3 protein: CASSNPRDRAYDEQFF

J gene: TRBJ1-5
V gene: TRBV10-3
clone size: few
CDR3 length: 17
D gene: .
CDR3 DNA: TGTGCCATCAGTGAGTCGATAGGCAGGTCTGGGAATCAGCCCCAGCATTTT
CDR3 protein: CAISESIGRSGNQPQHF

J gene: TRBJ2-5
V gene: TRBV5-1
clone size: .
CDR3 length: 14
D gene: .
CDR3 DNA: TGCGCCAGCAGCTTGACGGTTGGCCAAGAGACCCAGTACTTC
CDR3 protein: CASSLTVGQETQYF

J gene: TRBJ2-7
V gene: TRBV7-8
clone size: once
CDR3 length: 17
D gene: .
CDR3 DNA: TGTGCCAGCAGCTTAGGATTGGACTCCGCTAGCTCCTACGAGCAGTACTTC
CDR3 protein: CASSLGLDSASSYEQYF

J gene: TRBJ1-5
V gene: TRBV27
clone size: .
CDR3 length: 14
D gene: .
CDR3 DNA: TGTGCCAGCAGTGAGCAGGGTAGCAATCAGCCCCAGCATTTT
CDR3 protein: CASSEQGSNQPQHF

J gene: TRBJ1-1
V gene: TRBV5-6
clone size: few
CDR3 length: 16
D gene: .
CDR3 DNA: TGTGCCAGCAGCCTATACTCCCAAAACCACAGGGCGGAAGCTTTCTTT
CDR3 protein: CASSLYSQNHRAEAFF

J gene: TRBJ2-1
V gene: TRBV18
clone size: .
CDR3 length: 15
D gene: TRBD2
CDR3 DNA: TGTGCCAGCTCACCAGGGACTAGCGGACGCAATGAGCAGTTCTTC
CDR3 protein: CASSPGTSGRNEQFF

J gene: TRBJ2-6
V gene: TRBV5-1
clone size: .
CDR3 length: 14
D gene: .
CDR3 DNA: TGCGCCAGCACCGCTAGCTCTGGGGCCAACGTCCTGACTTTC
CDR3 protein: CASTASSGANVLTF

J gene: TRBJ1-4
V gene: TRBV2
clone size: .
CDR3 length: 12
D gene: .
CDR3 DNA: TGTGCCAGCAACGACGACAGGGAAAAACTGTTTTTT
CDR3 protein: CASNDDREKLFF

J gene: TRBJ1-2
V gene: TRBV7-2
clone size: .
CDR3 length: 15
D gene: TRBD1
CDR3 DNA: TGTGCCAGCAGCTTAGGGGGACAGGGCACCTATGGCTACACCTTC
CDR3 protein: CASSLGGQGTYGYTF

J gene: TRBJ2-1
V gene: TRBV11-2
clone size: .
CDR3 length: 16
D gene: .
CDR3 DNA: TGTGCCAGCAGCTTGATGCGCCGTACCCCCTACAATGAGCAGTTCTTC
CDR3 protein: CASSLMRRTPYNEQFF

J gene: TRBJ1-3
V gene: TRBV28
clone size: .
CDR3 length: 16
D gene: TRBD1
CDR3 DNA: TGTGCCAGCAGTTGGAACACCAGGGGGTGGGGAAACACCATATATTTT
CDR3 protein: CASSWNTRGWGNTIYF

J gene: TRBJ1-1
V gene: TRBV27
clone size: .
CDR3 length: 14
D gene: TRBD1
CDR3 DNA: TGTGCCAGCAGGCCCGGGACAGGGATTGCTGAAGCTTTCTTT
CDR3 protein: CASRPGTGIAEAFF

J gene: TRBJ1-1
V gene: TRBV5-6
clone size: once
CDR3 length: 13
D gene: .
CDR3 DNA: TGTGCCAGCAGCTTGAACCAGAGGGCTGAAGCTTTCTTT
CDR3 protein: CASSLNQRAEAFF

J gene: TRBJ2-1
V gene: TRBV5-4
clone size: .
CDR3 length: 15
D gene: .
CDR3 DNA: TGTGCCAGCAGCTATGTTAGTGTGATGGGCTATGAGCAGTTCTTC
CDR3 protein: CASSYVSVMGYEQFF

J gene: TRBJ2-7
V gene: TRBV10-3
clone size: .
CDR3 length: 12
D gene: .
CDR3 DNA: TGTGCCATCAGTGACCGTACCTACGAGCAGTACTTC
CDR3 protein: CAISDRTYEQYF

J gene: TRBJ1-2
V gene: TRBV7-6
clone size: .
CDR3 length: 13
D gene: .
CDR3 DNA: TGTGCCAGCAGCTCATCAGGGGTGCATGGCTACACCTTC
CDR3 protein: CASSSSGVHGYTF

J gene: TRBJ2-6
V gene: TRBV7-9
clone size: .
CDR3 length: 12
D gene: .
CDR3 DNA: TGTGCCAGCAAGGGGGGGGCCAACGTCCTGACTTTC
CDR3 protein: CASKGGANVLTF

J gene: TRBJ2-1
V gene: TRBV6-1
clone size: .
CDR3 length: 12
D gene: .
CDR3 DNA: TGTGCCAGCAACCGGGAGTACAATGAGCAGTTCTTC
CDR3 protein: CASNREYNEQFF

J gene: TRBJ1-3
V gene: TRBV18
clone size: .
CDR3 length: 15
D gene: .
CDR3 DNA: TGTGCCAGCTCACCCGGAACAGTCTCTGGAAACACCATATATTTT
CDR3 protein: CASSPGTVSGNTIYF

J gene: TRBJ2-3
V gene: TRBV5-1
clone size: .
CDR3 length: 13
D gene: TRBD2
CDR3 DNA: TGCGCCAGCAGCTGGGGACTACCAGATACGCAGTATTTT
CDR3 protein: CASSWGLPDTQYF

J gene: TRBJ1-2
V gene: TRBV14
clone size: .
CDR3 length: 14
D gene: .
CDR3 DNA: TGTGCCAGCAGCCAAGTGGCAGGGTATGACGGCTACACCTTC
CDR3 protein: CASSQVAGYDGYTF

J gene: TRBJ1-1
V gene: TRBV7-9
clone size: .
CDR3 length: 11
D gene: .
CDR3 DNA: TGTGCCGGCAGACAGCCGATGGAAGCTTTCTTT
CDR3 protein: CAGRQPMEAFF

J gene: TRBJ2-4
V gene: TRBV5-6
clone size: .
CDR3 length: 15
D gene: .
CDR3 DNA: TGTGCCAGCAGCTTGTATGGAGGGACCAAAAACATTCAGTACTTC
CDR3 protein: CASSLYGGTKNIQYF

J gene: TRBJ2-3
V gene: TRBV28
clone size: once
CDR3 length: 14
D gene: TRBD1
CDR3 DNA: TGTGCCAGCAGTTTATCCAAACAGGGGGCAACGCAGTATTTT
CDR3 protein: CASSLSKQGATQYF

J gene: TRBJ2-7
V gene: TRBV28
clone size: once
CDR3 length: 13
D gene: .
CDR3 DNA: TGTGCCAGCAGGGAGGGCTACTCCTACGAGCAGTACTTC
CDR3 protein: CASREGYSYEQYF

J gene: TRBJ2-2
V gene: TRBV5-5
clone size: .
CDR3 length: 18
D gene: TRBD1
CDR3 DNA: TGTGCCAGCAGCTTGTCCTTAAGGACAGGGGAGGAAACCGGGGAGCTGTTTTTT
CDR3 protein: CASSLSLRTGEETGELFF

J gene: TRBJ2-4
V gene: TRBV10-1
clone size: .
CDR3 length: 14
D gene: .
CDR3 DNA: TGCGCCAGCAGCCATCGGGAGAGCAAAAACATTCAGTACTTC
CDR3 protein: CASSHRESKNIQYF

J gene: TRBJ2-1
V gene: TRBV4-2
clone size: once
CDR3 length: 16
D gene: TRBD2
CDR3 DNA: TGTGCCAGCAGCCAAGTCGGCCTAGCGGCATACAATGAGCAGTTCTTC
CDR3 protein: CASSQVGLAAYNEQFF

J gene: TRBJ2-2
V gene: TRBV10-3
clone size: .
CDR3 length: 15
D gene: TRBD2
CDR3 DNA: TGTGCCATCAAGGGCGGGAGAGGGGAGACCGGGGAGCTGTTTTTT
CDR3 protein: CAIKGGRGETGELFF

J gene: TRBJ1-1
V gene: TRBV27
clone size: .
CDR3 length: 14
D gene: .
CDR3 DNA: TGTGCCAGTCGTAGGTACCAGGGGAACACTGAAGCTTTCTTT
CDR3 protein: CASRRYQGNTEAFF